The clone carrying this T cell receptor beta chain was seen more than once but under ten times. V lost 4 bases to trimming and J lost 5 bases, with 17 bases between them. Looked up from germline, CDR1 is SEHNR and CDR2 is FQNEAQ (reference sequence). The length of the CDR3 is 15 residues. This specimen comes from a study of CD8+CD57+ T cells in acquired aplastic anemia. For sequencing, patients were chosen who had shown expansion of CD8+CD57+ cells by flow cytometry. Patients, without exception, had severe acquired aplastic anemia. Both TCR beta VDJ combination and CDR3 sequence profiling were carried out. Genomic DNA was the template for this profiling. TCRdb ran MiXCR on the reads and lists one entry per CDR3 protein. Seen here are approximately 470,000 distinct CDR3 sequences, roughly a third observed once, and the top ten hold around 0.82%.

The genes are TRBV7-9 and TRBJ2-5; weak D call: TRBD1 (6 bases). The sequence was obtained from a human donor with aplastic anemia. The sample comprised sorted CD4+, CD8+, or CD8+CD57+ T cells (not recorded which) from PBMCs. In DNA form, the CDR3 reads TGTGCCAGCAGCTATCTCTCAGGGGAGTCGGAGACCCAGTACTTC. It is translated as CASSYLSGESETQYF.